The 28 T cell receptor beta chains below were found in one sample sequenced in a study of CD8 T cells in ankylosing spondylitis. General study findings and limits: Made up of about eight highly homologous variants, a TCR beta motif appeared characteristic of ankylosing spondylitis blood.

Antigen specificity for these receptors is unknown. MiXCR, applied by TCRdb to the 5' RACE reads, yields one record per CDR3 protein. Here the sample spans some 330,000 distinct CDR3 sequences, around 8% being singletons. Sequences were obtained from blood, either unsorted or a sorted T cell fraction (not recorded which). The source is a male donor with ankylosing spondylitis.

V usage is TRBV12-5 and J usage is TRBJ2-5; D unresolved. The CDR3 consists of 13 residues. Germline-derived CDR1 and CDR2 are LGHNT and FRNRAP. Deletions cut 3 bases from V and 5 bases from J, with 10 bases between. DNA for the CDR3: TGTGCTAGTGGTTTAGGGATTTCCGAGACCCAGTACTTC. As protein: CASGLGISETQYF.

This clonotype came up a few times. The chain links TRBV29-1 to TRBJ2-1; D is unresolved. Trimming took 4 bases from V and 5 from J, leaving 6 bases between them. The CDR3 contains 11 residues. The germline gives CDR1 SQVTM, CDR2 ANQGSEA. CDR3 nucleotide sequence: TGCAGCGTTGGAGCGAACAATGAGCAGTTCTTC. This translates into CSVGANNEQFF.

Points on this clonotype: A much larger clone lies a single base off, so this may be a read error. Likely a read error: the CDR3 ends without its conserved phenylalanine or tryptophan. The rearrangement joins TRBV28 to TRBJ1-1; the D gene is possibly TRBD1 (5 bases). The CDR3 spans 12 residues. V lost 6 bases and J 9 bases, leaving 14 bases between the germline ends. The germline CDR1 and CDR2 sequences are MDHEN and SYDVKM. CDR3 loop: CASRSRGEKAFS. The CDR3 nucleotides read TGTGCCAGCAGAAGCCGGGGGGAGAAAGCTTTCTCT.

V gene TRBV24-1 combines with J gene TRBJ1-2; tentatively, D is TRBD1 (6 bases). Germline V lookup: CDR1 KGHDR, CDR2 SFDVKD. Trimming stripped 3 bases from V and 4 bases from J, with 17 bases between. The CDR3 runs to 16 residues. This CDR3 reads CATSDAGESEVYGYTF. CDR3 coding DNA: TGTGCCACCAGTGATGCAGGGGAGTCGGAGGTCTATGGCTACACCTTC.

DNA of the CDR3: TGCGCCAGCAGCTTGGACGGGGCCACTCTTACCTACGAGCAGTACTTC. This gives the protein CASSLDGATLTYEQYF. J is TRBJ2-7 and V is TRBV5-1, with D perhaps TRBD1 or TRBD2 (5 bases each). Trimming stripped 0 bases from V and 2 bases from J, with 15 bases between. The germline V gene has CDR1 SGHRS and CDR2 YFSETQ. The CDR3 consists of 16 residues.

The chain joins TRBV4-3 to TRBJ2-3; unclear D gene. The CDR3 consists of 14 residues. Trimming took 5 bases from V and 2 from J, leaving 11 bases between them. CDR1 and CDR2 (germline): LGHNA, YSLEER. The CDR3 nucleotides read TGCGCCAGCAGCAAATCGTGGGTCACAGATACGCAGTATTTT. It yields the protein CASSKSWVTDTQYF.

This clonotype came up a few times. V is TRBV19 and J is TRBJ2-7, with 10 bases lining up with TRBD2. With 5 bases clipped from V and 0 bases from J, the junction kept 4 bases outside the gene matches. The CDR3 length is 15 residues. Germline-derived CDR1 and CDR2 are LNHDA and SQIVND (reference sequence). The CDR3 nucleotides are TGTGCCAGTAGTGTGACTAGCGGGCCCTCCTACGAGCAGTACTTC. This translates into CASSVTSGPSYEQYF.

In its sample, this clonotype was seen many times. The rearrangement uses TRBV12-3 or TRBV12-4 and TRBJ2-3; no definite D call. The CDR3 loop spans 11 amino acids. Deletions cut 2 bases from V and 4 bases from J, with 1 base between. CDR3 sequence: CASSLSDTQYF. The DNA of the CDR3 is TGTGCCAGCAGTTTATCAGATACGCAGTATTTT.

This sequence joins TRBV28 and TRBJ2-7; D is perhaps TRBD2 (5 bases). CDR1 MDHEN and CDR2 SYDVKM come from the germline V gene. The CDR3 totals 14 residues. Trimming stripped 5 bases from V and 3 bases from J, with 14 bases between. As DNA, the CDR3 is TGTGCCAGCAGTGAGGGCGGGTTAGGCTACGAGCAGTACTTC. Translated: CASSEGGLGYEQYF.

The CDR3 sequence is CSVQRHGTDTQYF. Written as DNA, the CDR3 is TGCAGTGTTCAGCGTCACGGCACAGATACGCAGTATTTT. This chain links TRBV20-1 with TRBJ2-3; no reliable D call. Germline lookup yields CDR1 DFQATT and CDR2 SNEGSKA (reference sequence). The CDR3 sequence is 13 residues long. Trimming cost V 7 bases and J 1 base, with 12 bases left between them.

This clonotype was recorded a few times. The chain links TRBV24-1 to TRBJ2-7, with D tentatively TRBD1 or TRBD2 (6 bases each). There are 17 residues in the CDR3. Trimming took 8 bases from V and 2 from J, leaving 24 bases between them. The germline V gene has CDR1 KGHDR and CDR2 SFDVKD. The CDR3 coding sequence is TGTGCCACCACTTCACGGAAGGCGGGACACCAAGCCTACGAGCAGTACTTC. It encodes CATTSRKAGHQAYEQYF.

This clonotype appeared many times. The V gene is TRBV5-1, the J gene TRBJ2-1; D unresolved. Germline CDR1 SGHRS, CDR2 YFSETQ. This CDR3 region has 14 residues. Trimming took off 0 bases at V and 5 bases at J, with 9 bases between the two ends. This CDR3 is CASSLVVVDNEQFF. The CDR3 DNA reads TGCGCCAGCAGCTTGGTGGTGGTCGACAATGAGCAGTTCTTC.

The CDR3: CASILASGAYEQYF. For the CDR3, the DNA is TGTGCCAGCATCCTGGCTAGCGGGGCCTACGAGCAGTACTTC. The chain combines TRBV28 with TRBJ2-7; the match to TRBD2 covers 9 bases. The germline CDR1 and CDR2 sequences are MDHEN and SYDVKM. V was pared by 7 bases and J by 2 bases, with 6 bases of the junction left unmatched. This CDR3 has 14 amino acids.

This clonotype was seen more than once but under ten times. This CDR3 reads CASSSPTLEYF. The CDR3 nucleotides read TGTGCCAGCAGCTCCCCCACTCTGGAGTACTTC. The rearrangement uses TRBV28 and TRBJ2-7; D gene uncertain. V dropped 6 bases and J dropped 11 bases, with 14 bases sitting between them. The germline gives CDR1 MDHEN, CDR2 SYDVKM. The CDR3 sequence is 11 residues long.

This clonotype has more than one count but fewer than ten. Written as DNA, the CDR3 is TGTGCCAGCAGCTTAAGTAGCGAGTTGGGGGCGCATGGCTACACCTTC. This gives the protein CASSLSSELGAHGYTF. The gene calls are TRBV7-9 and TRBJ1-2, with D possibly being TRBD1 (6 bases). Germline values: CDR1 SEHNR, CDR2 FQNEAQ (reference sequence). Trimming shortened V by 2 bases and J by 6 bases, and 19 bases separated the two germline ends. This CDR3 is 16 amino acids long.

In DNA, the CDR3 is TGTGCCAGCAGTTTGCGGACAGGAACGGGGGAGCAGTACTTC. This gives the protein CASSLRTGTGEQYF. The chain couples TRBV6-5 to TRBJ2-7; TRBD1 matches at 7 bases. CDR1 is MNHEY and CDR2 is SVGAGI in the germline V gene. The CDR3 runs to 14 residues. Trimming cost V 4 bases and J 7 bases; bases outside gene matches: 10.

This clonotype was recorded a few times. As DNA, the CDR3 is TGTGCCAGCAGTGTAACCCCGGGACGTAGAAAAGAGACCCAGTACTTC. Residues: CASSVTPGRRKETQYF. The J gene is TRBJ2-5, the V gene TRBV28; D is tentatively TRBD1 or TRBD2 (5 bases each). The CDR3 contains 16 residues. Germline-derived CDR1 and CDR2 are MDHEN and SYDVKM. V shed 5 bases and J shed 3 bases, with 19 bases lying between them.

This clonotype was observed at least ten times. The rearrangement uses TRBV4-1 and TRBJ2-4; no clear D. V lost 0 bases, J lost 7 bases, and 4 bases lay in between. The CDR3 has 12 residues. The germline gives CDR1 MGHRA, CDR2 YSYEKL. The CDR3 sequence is CASSQEENIQYF. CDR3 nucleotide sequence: TGCGCCAGCAGCCAAGAGGAGAACATTCAGTACTTC.

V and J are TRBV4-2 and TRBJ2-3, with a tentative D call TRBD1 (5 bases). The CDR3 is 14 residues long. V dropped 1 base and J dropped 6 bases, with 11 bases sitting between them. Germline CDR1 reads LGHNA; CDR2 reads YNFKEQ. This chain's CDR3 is CASSQGAGMDTQYF. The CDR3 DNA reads TGTGCCAGCAGCCAAGGTGCAGGGATGGATACGCAGTATTTT.

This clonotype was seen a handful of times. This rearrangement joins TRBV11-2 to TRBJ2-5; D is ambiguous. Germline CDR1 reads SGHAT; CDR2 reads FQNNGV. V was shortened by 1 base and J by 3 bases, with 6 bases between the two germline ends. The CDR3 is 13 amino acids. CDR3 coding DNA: TGTGCCAGCAGCTTAGCCAGAAAAGAGACCCAGTACTTC. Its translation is CASSLARKETQYF. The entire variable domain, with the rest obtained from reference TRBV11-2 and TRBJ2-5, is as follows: EAGVAQSPRYKIIEKRQSVAFWCNPISGHATLYWYQQILGQGPKLLIQFQNNGVVDDSQLPKDRFSAERLKGVDSTLKIQPAKLEDSAVYLCASSLARKETQYFGPGTRLLVL.

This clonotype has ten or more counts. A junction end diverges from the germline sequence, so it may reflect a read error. The CDR3 DNA reads as TGTGCCAGCAGCCAAGTCGGACAAACTGATGAAAAACTGTTTTTT. Its protein product is CASSQVGQTDEKLFF. V is TRBV3-1 and J is TRBJ1-4; tentative D call: TRBD1 (5 bases). This CDR3 region has 15 residues. Per the germline V gene, CDR1 is LGHDT and CDR2 is YNNKEL (reference sequence). The entire variable domain, with the rest obtained from reference TRBV3-1 and TRBJ1-4, is as follows: DTAVSQTPKYLVTQMGNDKSIKCEQNLGHDTMYWYKQDSKKFLKIMFSYNNKELIINETVPNRFSPKSPDKAHLNLHINSLELGDSAVYFCASSQVGQTDEKLFFGSGTQLSVL.

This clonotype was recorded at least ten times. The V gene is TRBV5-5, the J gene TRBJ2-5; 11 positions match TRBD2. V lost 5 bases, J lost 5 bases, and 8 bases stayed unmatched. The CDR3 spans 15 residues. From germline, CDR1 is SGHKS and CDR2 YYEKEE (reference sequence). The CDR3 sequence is CASRVLAGDAETQYF. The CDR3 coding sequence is TGTGCCAGCAGGGTACTAGCGGGAGATGCGGAGACCCAGTACTTC.

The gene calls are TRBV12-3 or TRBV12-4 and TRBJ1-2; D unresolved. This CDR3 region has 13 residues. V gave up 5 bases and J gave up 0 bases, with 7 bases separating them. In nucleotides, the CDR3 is TGTGCCAGCAGTGCCGCAGCTAACTATGGCTACACCTTC. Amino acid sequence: CASSAAANYGYTF.

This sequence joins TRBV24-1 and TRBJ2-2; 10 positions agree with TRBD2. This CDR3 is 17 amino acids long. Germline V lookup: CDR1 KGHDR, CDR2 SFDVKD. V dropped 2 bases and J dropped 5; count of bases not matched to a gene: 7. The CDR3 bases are TGTGCCACCAGTGATTCCTGGACTAGCGGAGCAACCGGGGAGCTGTTTTTT. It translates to CATSDSWTSGATGELFF.

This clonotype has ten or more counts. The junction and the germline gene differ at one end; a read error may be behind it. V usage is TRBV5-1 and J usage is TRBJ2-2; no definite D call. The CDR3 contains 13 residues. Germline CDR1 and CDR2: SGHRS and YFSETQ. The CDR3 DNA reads TGTGCCAGCAGTTTAGTACTCACCGGGGAGCTGTTTTTT. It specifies CASSLVLTGELFF.

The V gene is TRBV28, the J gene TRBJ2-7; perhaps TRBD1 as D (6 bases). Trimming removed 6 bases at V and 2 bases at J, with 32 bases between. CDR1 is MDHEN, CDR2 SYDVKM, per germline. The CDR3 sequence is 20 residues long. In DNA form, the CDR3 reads TGTGCCAGCAGGAGGGTGGGGGCCCTGTATGGGAGCGGTCCGACCTACGAGCAGTACTTC. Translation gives CASRRVGALYGSGPTYEQYF.

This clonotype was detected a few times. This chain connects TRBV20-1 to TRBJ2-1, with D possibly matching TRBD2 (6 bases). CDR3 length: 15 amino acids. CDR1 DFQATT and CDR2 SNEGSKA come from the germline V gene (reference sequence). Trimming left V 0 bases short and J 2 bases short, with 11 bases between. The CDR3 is CSARDGSGAYNEQFF. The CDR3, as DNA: TGCAGTGCTAGAGACGGGAGTGGCGCCTACAATGAGCAGTTCTTC.

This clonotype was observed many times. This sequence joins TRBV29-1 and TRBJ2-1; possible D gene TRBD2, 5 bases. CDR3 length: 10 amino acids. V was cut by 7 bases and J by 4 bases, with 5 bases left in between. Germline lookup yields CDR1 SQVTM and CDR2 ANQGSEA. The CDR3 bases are TGCAGCGGACTATACAATGAGCAGTTCTTC. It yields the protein CSGLYNEQFF.